The subject of this entry is one TCR beta chain. The target of this receptor is not known. No much larger clone is present one base from it, and per-base qualities are unavailable. CDR1 and CDR2 are read off the germline V gene as SGHRS and YFSETQ. V gives up 1 base and J gives up 7 bases, and the segment between their germline ends measures 6 bases. From cysteine to phenylalanine, the CDR3 is 12 amino acids long. The read is trimmed to its CDR3 DNA, 36 bases read in frame from base 1. The data belong to a study of cytomegalovirus exposure and HLA in healthy donors (dated by TCRdb to about 2017). With regard to the full study: An earlier analysis of 587 of the donors reported roughly 300 Gb of sequence data and more than 90 million unique TCR beta sequences from about 200 million T cells. An early release that covered about 600 HLA-typed donors contained approximately 300 gigabases of sequencing data and tens of millions of unique TCR sequences. Of the 300 to 500 genotyped donors, 75% to 85% were placed in the genetic ancestry cluster associated with self-reported Caucasian donors. The study aimed to test whether cataloging public T cell receptors could reveal signatures of past pathogen exposure. The study used immunosequencing to profile the T cell repertoires of several hundred subjects and linked those repertoires to cytomegalovirus serostatus. A separate validation cohort of roughly 130 different subjects was used in addition to the roughly 670-subject first cohort. High-throughput TCR immunosequencing, statistical association of individual TCRs with disease status, and machine learning were combined to predict cytomegalovirus infection status. A later analysis re-analyzed previously published TCR beta repertoires from 660 or so donors and added high-resolution HLA genotyping to study TCR occurrence patterns. The later analysis used no new phenotypic data to find candidate immune exposures, relying instead on TCR beta sequences and their occurrence across donors. An earlier analysis of around 580 of the donors used high-throughput TCR beta sequencing to judge whether each TCR beta V gene segment behaved as functional or pseudogenic. Donor age, sex, ethnicity and CMV serostatus were compiled alongside the repertoire data. A later genetic analysis used genome-wide SNP genotypes for about 60% of the roughly 700 donors, treating that subset as a discovery cohort. All discovery cohort repertoires had been generated using a single sequencing platform. HLA typing included class I and class II loci at four-digit resolution. Typing coverage differed by locus: A, B, C, DRB1 and DQB1 were typed in roughly 620-630 donors, DQA1 in roughly 510, DPA1 in around 610, and DPB1 in about 450. Several DR-DQ haplotypes were treated as single units for association and clustering because of strong linkage in the cohort. On average, roughly 250,000 unique TCR beta nucleotide sequences were sequenced per donor among a few hundred genotyped donors of the cohort, with roughly 18% of those sequences being non-productive.

Summary of the overall study and its limitations: In a later analysis, most CMV-associated TCR beta chains were found to appear HLA-restricted, with HLA associations seemingly driven largely by CMV exposure. Linkage disequilibrium might explain the correlated functional status among segregating V segments, but an unknown experimental factor could not be excluded. According to a later genetic analysis, donors in an Asian-associated ancestry cluster had fewer N-insertions in productive TCRs than the approximately 630-donor mean. Some IMGT-functional V segments, including TRBV6-2 and TRBV6-3, could not be distinguished by the 87-base-pair reads and were therefore excluded. According to a later analysis, TCR association rates differed among HLA loci, with DRB1 alleles showing the most associated TCRs and HLA-C alleles showing the fewest. A later analysis reported that several top co-occurrence clusters appeared linked to parvovirus B19, influenza, CMV and Epstein-Barr virus. The only immune exposure information available for the cohort was CMV serostatus. In the study, around 160 TCR beta chains were listed as associated with cytomegalovirus. Because HLA typing was missing for some donors at each locus, association tests included only the typed subset. The classifier was reported to diagnose cytomegalovirus status with high specificity and sensitivity in both the original cohort and the validation cohort. When HLA alleles, especially DR and DQ, strongly co-occurred, attributing TCR associations to individual alleles was difficult. In vitro tests confirmed that a few of the cytomegalovirus-associated TCR beta chains recognize cytomegalovirus antigens. A cluster of highly shared sequence variants was judged likely to be a technical artifact of the sequencing pipeline. A further reported finding was that TCR beta sequences accurately predicted the HLA-A and HLA-B alleles for most subjects in the first cohort. In a later analysis, HLA-associated TCR beta chains showed more clonal expansion and lower generation probabilities than non-associated chains that were equally common. Because counts were too low, around 18 rarely observed V segments, including chromosome 9 orphons, were left out of the earlier analysis of a few hundred of the donors. In this cohort, only TCR beta chains were sequenced, and detectable features were limited by the absence of alpha or paired-chain data. The authors suggested that the approach could potentially be generalized to other disease states and immunological phenotypes. Roughly uniform sequencing depth across donors was assumed in presence/absence analyses, although this assumption may not hold. In a later genetic analysis, a missense DCLRE1C variant was associated with V-gene and J-gene trimming of TCR beta chains, and the association was replicated in an independent cohort. In an earlier analysis of some 500 of the donors, most TCR beta V segments appeared in productive rearrangements about 90% or about 30% of the time, broadly matching IMGT annotations. Specific HLA alleles were associated with 16,951 TCR beta sequences at a false discovery rate of 0.05 in a later analysis. Most TCR sequences were seen in very few donors, while some public TCRs were found in many individuals.

The cohort comprised some 700 healthy bone marrow donors. Cohort members were all nominally healthy when sampled, although unrecorded immune exposures were likely present. CMV serostatus was recorded as positive for about 300 and negative for about 50% of the 666 cohort members, whereas no CMV serostatus was recorded for the donor in question. Every donor gave a peripheral blood sample, and the peripheral blood mononuclear cells from that sample were used for TCR beta sequencing. Genomic DNA extraction from the blood cell samples was performed with the Qiagen DNeasy Blood Extraction Kit. The library was generated by the immunoSEQ multiplex PCR assay. For the multiplex PCR, a mixture combining 60 forward primers for TCR Vbeta segments and 13 reverse primers for TCR Jbeta segments was used. Amplification of the CDR3 region of rearranged TCR beta genes was performed with a multiplex PCR assay on genomic DNA. The amplified TCR beta libraries were sequenced on the Illumina HiSeq System as 87-base-pair reads. The authors' analysis ran thus. A later analysis counted about 82 million unique TCR beta chains across the 666 repertoires, and some 11 million of these chains were shared by at least two donors. Raw reads were error-corrected and collapsed into unique sequences by a nearest-neighbor algorithm in which closely related sequences were merged to remove PCR and sequencing errors. V, D and J gene segments were assigned by aligning CDR3 sequences to IMGT reference sequences. For a sequence to be retained, a match of at least six nucleotides was required to both a V gene segment and a J gene segment. Rearrangements were called productive when the CDR3 lacked stop codons and stayed in frame with V and J; all others were non-productive. CDR3 was defined according to IMGT convention as the region running from the second conserved V-encoded cysteine to the conserved J-encoded phenylalanine. The earlier analysis of about 640 of the donors excluded any sequence lacking an unambiguous match to a single V gene segment. An earlier analysis of a few hundred of the donors classified V segments as functional when productive rearrangements were above 56.7% and as segregating when the standard deviation between donors was above 5%. A statistical classification framework was built for diagnosing cytomegalovirus status from the catalog of TCR beta chain sequences. A later analysis assigned V and J genes by comparing TCR nucleotide sequences with IMGT/GENE-DB human TR gene sequences. Using the TCRdist pipeline, a later analysis assigned CDR3 sequences along with most-parsimonious VDJ recombination scenarios. A later analysis defined each TCR beta chain by its CDR3 amino acid sequence plus V-gene family, and excluded reads lacking a unique V-gene family. To address suspected cross-contamination and a sequencing artifact, a later analysis removed 592 highly shared, low-generation-probability nucleotide sequences. In a later analysis, a clonal expansion index for each public chain was calculated from normalized within-repertoire ranks of inferred template counts. Generation probabilities in a later analysis came from a VDJ recombination model fitted to out-of-frame rearrangements, and those results were checked against IGoR. In a later analysis, TCR-TCR, TCR-HLA and TCR-CMV co-occurrence was scored with hypergeometric tests, and a repertoire-size bias correction was applied to TCR pairs. To estimate false discovery rates, a later analysis permuted the HLA or CMV assignments 20 times. A later analysis grouped co-occurring TCRs with DBSCAN, adding TCRdist sequence similarity when clustering within HLA-allele-positive subsets. For co-occurrence clustering, repertoires with fewer than 30,000 or more than 120,000 public chains were excluded, along with roughly 5 repertoires with anomalous nucleotide sharing. TCRdb provides this immuneACCESS table in a form limited to in-frame rearrangements. Some clones are lacking; in checked studies, under half of them reflect an unresolved V gene, and why the rest are absent is not known. V, J and clone size derive from that table, while D and trimming were established from the DNA sequence. In all, the sample holds 110,000 or so clones, and 74% of those were seen once. Clones ranked in the top ten supply 2% to 2.5% of the sample.

The receptor was derived from a human donor in good health. The sequence links TRBV5-1 to TRBJ2-1; D gene: possibly TRBD2, on 5 matching bases. What was sequenced was PBMCs. In nucleotide form, the sequence is TGCGCCAGCAGCTTGACGGGGAATGAGCAGTTCTTC. Translation gives CASSLTGNEQFF.